The 16 T cell receptor beta chains reported below all come from one sample, sequenced in a study of T-cell memory formation after mild COVID-19. From the 5' RACE reads, TCRdb called clonotypes with MiXCR, one entry per CDR3 protein. The sample includes about 130,000 distinct CDR3 sequences, about 6% of them seen just once. Sequencing was carried out using PBMCs or a T cell subset sorted from them (not recorded which). All receptors come from an adult woman who had mild COVID-19 (a few samples of this study predate the infection). Cell type and time point are not known.

In its sample, this clonotype was seen a few times. The chain links TRBV7-3 to TRBJ2-2, with 9 bases aligning to TRBD2. Germline trimming cut 1 base from V and 7 bases from J; bases unmatched to any gene: 4. Germline V gives CDR1 SGHTA, CDR2 FQGTGA. The CDR3 length is 15 residues. CDR3 in DNA: TGTGCCAGCAGCTTAATGCGGGGGGGCAACGGGGAGCTGTTTTTT. Translated: CASSLMRGGNGELFF.

This clonotype came up many times. Germline and junction disagree at one end, which may indicate a read error. The chain employs TRBV5-1 and TRBJ2-1; 13 positions agree with TRBD2. The CDR3 totals 15 residues. The germline V gene has CDR1 SGHRS and CDR2 YFSETQ. Written as DNA, the CDR3 is TGTGCCAGCAGCTTAGGACTAGCGGGGGACAATGAGCAGTTCTTC. Translation gives CASSLGLAGDNEQFF.

The chain is built from TRBV18 and TRBJ2-2; D call uncertain. Germline V gives CDR1 KGHSH, CDR2 LQKENI. This CDR3 region has 15 residues. Trimming cost V 3 bases and J 4 bases, with 12 bases left between them. CDR3: CASSPANTRTGELFF. CDR3 DNA: TGTGCCAGCTCACCCGCCAACACCCGCACCGGGGAGCTGTTTTTT. Looking up the rest from reference TRBV18 and TRBJ2-2 gives the full variable domain: NAGVMQNPRHLVRRRGQEARLRCSPMKGHSHVYWYRQLPEEGLKFMVYLQKENIIDESGMPKERFSAEFPKEGPSILRIQQVVRGDSAAYFCASSPANTRTGELFFGEGSRLTVL.

The chain recombines TRBV9 with TRBJ1-3, with 8 bases aligning to TRBD1. The CDR3 is made up of 16 amino acids. V dropped 2 bases and J dropped 0; count of bases not matched to a gene: 4. The V gene's germline CDR1 is SGDLS and CDR2 YYNGEE. This chain's CDR3 is CASSVGTGLSGNTIYF. As DNA, the CDR3 is TGTGCCAGCAGCGTCGGGACAGGACTCTCTGGAAACACCATATATTTT.

This clonotype was seen at least ten times. One junction end does not reproduce the germline sequence, and a read error may be involved. The V gene is TRBV30, the J gene TRBJ1-1, with D possibly matching TRBD1 (5 bases). This CDR3 is 14 amino acids long. Germline CDR1 and CDR2: GTSNPN and SVGIG (reference sequence). The CDR3, as DNA: TGTGCCCGGAGGGATTATGGGGCGGGCACTGAAGCTTTCTTT. Residues: CARRDYGAGTEAFF.

This clonotype was counted between two and nine times. The CDR3, as DNA: TGTGCCAGCAGTTTAGGGGGAGGGTGGAGTGAGCAGTTCTTC. Its protein is CASSLGGGWSEQFF. V and J are TRBV6-5 and TRBJ2-1; D possibly corresponds to TRBD2 (7 bases). Trimming shortened V by 4 bases and J by 9 bases, and 16 bases separated the two germline ends. The CDR3 has 14 residues. Germline assignment: CDR1 MNHEY and CDR2 SVGAGI.

This clonotype was found a few times. The chain joins TRBV5-6 to TRBJ1-6, with D perhaps TRBD1 (5 bases). This CDR3 region has 14 residues. Looked up from germline, CDR1 is SGHDT and CDR2 is YYEEEE. Deletions cut 0 bases from V and 9 bases from J, with 10 bases between. The CDR3 DNA reads as TGTGCCAGCAGCTTGGATCAGGGTGTTTCACCCCTCCACTTT. This codes for CASSLDQGVSPLHF.

This clonotype was seen more than once but under ten times. The V call is TRBV5-1, the J call TRBJ2-1; 15 bases map to TRBD2. Germline assignment: CDR1 SGHRS and CDR2 YFSETQ. This CDR3 has 17 residues. V trimming: 2 bases; J trimming: 5 bases; junction bases outside the gene matches: 5. The CDR3, as DNA: TGCGCCAGCAGCTTCCCGGGACTAGCGGGGGGAAACAATGAGCAGTTCTTC. It codes for CASSFPGLAGGNNEQFF. Looking up the rest from reference TRBV5-1 and TRBJ2-1 gives the full variable domain: KAGVTQTPRYLIKTRGQQVTLSCSPISGHRSVSWYQQTPGQGLQFLFEYFSETQRNKGNFPGRFSGRQFSNSRSEMNVSTLELGDSALYLCASSFPGLAGGNNEQFFGPGTRLTVL.

The chain has TRBV2 and TRBJ2-5, with TRBD2 identical over 9 bases. V gave up 7 bases and J gave up 3 bases; unmatched junction bases: 9. Germline CDR1 is SNHLY and CDR2 is FYNNEI. The CDR3 runs 15 residues. The CDR3 DNA reads as TGTGCCAGCACGATGGGGCGGGGGGGCGAAGAGACCCAGTACTTC. Amino acids: CASTMGRGGEETQYF.

This chain uses TRBV28 with TRBJ2-5, with TRBD2 matching over 8 bases. After removal of 5 bases from V and 4 bases from J, the junction contained 6 bases not matched to a gene. CDR3 length equals 14 residues. Germline lookup yields CDR1 MDHEN and CDR2 SYDVKM. The CDR3: CASSQAGARETQYF. For the CDR3, the DNA is TGTGCCAGCAGTCAAGCGGGGGCCAGAGAGACCCAGTACTTC.

This chain links TRBV6-2 or TRBV6-3 with TRBJ1-1, with TRBD1 as a possible D gene (5 bases). Germline CDR1 reads MNHEY; CDR2 reads SVGEGT. Deletions cut 4 bases from V and 3 bases from J, with 9 bases between. The CDR3 consists of 13 residues. Written as DNA, the CDR3 is TGTGCCAGCAGTTTGGGACCTTACACTGAAGCTTTCTTT. Amino acids: CASSLGPYTEAFF.

This clonotype was seen more than once but under ten times. V gene TRBV5-1 combines with J gene TRBJ2-1; TRBD2 matches 7 bases. This CDR3 is 15 amino acids long. With V trimmed by 6 bases and J by 5 bases, 11 bases remained unmatched. Germline CDR1 reads SGHRS; CDR2 reads YFSETQ. The CDR3 protein is CASNRLGGGDNEQFF. DNA of the CDR3: TGCGCCAGCAATCGACTAGGCGGGGGAGACAATGAGCAGTTCTTC.

V is TRBV5-1 and J is TRBJ1-2; 7 bases map to TRBD1. The CDR3 contains 14 residues. Germline V CDR1 and CDR2: SGHRS, YFSETQ. J was trimmed by 2 bases and V by 8 bases; bases with no gene match: 9. The CDR3 DNA sequence: TGCGCCAGTGCAGCACAGGGACAGAACTATGGCTACACCTTC. Its translation is CASAAQGQNYGYTF.

The chain employs TRBV19 and TRBJ1-5; 11 bases line up with TRBD1. The CDR3 totals 17 residues. V lost 6 bases to trimming and J lost 2 bases; unmatched junction nucleotides: 9. CDR1 is LNHDA and CDR2 is SQIVND in the germline V gene (reference sequence). This chain's CDR3 is CASSLDRGLSGNQPQHF. The CDR3, as DNA: TGTGCCAGTAGCTTGGACAGGGGGCTTTCAGGCAATCAGCCCCAGCATTTT.

The chain uses TRBV11-3 and TRBJ2-3, with D perhaps assigned TRBD1 or TRBD2 (5 bases each). Germline V gives CDR1 SGHNT, CDR2 YENEEA. The length of the CDR3 is 15 residues. V lost 8 bases, J lost 1 base, and 16 bases lay in between. DNA of the CDR3: TGTGCCAGCGGGGGTGGAGCGAAAGGCACAGATACGCAGTATTTT. Residues: CASGGGAKGTDTQYF.

V and J are TRBV5-1 and TRBJ2-1, with 14 bases identical to TRBD2. With 3 bases clipped from V and 14 bases from J, the junction kept 10 bases outside the gene matches. Germline lookup yields CDR1 SGHRS and CDR2 YFSETQ. The CDR3 sequence is 15 residues long. Written as DNA, the CDR3 is TGCGCCAGCAGCTCGGGACTAGCGGGGGTTAAAGGGGAGTTCTTC. Protein product: CASSSGLAGVKGEFF.